This entry is about one TCR beta chain. Antigen: not known. The PCR was carried out with 60 Vbeta primers and 13 Jbeta primers. The authors' processing: Some 9.9 million of 70 million to 80 million unique TCR beta chains were shared, per a later count. TCRdb's table, derived via immunoSEQ multiplex PCR, lists solely in-frame clones and lacks some. V and J calls plus clone size are reproduced from that table; the DNA served to infer D and trimming. The table shows more than 85,000 clones, with over 65% occurring only once. The sample originates from a study of cytomegalovirus exposure and HLA in healthy donors. Regarding the study as a whole: Cytomegalovirus-associated status was assigned to fewer than 200 TCR beta chains.

The clonotype was recovered from a middle-aged man in good health and CMV-seronegative. Sample: PBMCs.

The CDR3 is CASRGGGLSSYEQYF. CDR3 in DNA: TGTGCCAGCAGAGGTGGGGGCCTTAGCTCCTACGAGCAGTACTTC. This rearrangement joins TRBV27 to TRBJ2-7; a weak D match, TRBD1 (6 bases). Looked up from germline, CDR1 is MNHEY and CDR2 is SMNVEV (reference sequence). The CDR3 has 15 residues. Trimming stripped 6 bases from V and 0 bases from J, with 15 bases between.